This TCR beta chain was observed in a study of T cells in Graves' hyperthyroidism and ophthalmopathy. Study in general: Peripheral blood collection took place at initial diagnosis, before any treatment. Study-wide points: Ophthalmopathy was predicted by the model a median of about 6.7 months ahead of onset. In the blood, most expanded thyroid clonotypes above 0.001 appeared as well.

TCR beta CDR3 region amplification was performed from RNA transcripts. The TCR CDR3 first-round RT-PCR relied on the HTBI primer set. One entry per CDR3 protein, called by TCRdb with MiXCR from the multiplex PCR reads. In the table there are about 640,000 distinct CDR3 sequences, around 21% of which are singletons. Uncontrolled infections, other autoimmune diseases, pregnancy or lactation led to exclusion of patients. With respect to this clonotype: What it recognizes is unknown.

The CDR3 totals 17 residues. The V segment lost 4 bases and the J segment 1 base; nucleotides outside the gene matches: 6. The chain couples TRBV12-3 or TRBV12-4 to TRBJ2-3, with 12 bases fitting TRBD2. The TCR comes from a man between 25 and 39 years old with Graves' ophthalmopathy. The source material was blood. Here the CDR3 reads CASSWRLAGAGTDTQYF. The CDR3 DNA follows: TGTGCCAGCAGTTGGAGACTAGCGGGAGCAGGCACAGATACGCAGTATTTT.